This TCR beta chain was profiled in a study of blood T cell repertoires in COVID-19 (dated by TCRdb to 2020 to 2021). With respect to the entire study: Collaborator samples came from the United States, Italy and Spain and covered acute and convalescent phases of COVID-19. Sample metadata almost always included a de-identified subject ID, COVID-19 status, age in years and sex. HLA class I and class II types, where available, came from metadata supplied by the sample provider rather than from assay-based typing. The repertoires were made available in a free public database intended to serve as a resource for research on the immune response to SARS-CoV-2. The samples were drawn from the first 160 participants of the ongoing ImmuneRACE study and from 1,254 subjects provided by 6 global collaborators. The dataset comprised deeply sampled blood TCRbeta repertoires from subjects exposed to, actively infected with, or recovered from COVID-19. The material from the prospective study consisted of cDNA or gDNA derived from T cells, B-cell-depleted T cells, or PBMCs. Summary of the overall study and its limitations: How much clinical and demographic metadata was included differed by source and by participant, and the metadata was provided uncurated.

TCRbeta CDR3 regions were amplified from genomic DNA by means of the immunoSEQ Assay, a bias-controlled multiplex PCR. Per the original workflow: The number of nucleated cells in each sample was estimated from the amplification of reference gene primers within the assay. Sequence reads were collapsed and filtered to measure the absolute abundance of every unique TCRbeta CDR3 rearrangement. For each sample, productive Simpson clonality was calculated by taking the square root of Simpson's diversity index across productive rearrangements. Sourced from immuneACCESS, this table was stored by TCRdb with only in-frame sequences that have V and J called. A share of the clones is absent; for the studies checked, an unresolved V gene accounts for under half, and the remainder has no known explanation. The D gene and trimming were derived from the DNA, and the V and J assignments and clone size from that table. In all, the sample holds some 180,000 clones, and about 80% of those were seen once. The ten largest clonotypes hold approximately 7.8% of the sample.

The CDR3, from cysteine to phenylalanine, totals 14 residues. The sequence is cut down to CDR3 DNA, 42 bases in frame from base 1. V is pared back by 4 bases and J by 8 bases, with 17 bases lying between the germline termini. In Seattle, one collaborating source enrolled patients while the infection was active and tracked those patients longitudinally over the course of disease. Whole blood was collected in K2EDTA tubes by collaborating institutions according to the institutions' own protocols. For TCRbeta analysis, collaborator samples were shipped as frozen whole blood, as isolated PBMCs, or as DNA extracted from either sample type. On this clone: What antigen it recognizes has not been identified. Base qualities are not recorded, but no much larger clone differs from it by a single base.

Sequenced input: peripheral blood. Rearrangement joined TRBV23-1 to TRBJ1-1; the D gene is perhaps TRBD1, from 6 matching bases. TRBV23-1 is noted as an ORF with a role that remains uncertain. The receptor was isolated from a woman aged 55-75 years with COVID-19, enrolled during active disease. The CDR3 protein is CASSRGHPGVEAFF. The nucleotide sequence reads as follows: TGCGCCAGCAGTCGGGGACACCCTGGAGTAGAAGCTTTCTTT.